This TCR beta chain was identified during a study of OX40 agonist ivuxolimab in advanced cancers. About the research overall: Patients in dose escalation had liver, melanoma, kidney or head and neck cancers. Whole-study results and caveats: There were also nonresponders showing low normalized T-cell clonal expansion.

Generated by immunoSEQ multiplex PCR, the TCRdb table keeps only in-frame clones and is missing some. The sample has 65,000 to 95,000 clones, about 86% seen once. Germline CDR1 and CDR2: MNHEY and SVGAGI. The CDR3 is made up of 13 amino acids. V dropped 6 bases and J dropped 8 bases, with 16 bases sitting between them. About this clone itself: Its antigen is still unknown.

Sequencing was performed on CD4+ or CD8+ T cells sorted from blood, taken in a trial of the OX40 agonist ivuxolimab. The gene calls are TRBV6-5 and TRBJ1-2; maybe TRBD1 (6 bases). The sequence came from an adult with an advanced solid tumor such as melanoma, head and neck, liver or kidney cancer. The CDR3 protein is CASSPGQFQGYTF. As DNA, the CDR3 is TGTGCCAGCAGCCCCGGACAGTTCCAAGGCTACACCTTC.